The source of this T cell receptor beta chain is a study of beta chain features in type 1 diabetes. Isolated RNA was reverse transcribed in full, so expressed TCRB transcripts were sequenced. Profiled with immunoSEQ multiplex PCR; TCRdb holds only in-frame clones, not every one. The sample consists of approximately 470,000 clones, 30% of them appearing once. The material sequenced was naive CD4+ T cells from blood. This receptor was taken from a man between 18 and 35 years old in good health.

CDR3 sequence (DNA): TGTGCCTGGAGTATCAGGTTATATGGCTACACCTTC. It translates to CAWSIRLYGYTF. The chain uses TRBV30 and TRBJ1-2; D is uncertain. The CDR3 has 12 residues. The V end lost 2 bases, the J end lost 5 bases, and 9 bases lay between the germline ends. In germline, CDR1 is GTSNPN, CDR2 SVGIG (reference sequence).